These 29 T cell receptor beta chains originate from one sample sequenced in a study of cytomegalovirus exposure and HLA in healthy donors. PCR used 60 Vbeta primers and 13 Jbeta primers. Assay used: immunoSEQ multiplex PCR; TCRdb lists only in-frame clones, some missing. The sample has about 98,000 clones; over 60% are singletons. The material sequenced was PBMCs. The receptors were gathered from a human donor in good health.

This clone has just a few counts. The chain couples TRBV6-1 to TRBJ2-3; D gene unclear. Between the trimmed V and J ends, which lost 4 bases and 6 bases, there was a span of 14 bases. The CDR3 sequence is 14 residues long. Germline assignment: CDR1 MNHNS and CDR2 SASEGT. The CDR3 DNA follows: TGTGCCAGCAGTGGTTCGGTCAATTGGGATACGCAGTATTTT. Its translation is CASSGSVNWDTQYF.

The V and J genes are TRBV5-1 and TRBJ1-1, with D perhaps matching TRBD1 (5 bases). The germline gives CDR1 SGHRS, CDR2 YFSETQ. V gave up 4 bases and J gave up 5 bases, with 15 bases separating them. This CDR3 region has 14 residues. In DNA, the CDR3 is TGCGCCAGCAGCGTAGAACAGGCCTGGACTGAAGCTTTCTTT. Translation: CASSVEQAWTEAFF.

The chain is built from TRBV7-8 and TRBJ2-1, with D hard to call. Looked up from germline, CDR1 is SGHVS and CDR2 is FQNEAQ. Trimming cost V 0 bases and J 5 bases, with 8 bases left between them. The CDR3 is made up of 14 amino acids. CDR3 loop: CASSLAETHNEQFF. In nucleotides, the CDR3 is TGTGCCAGCAGCTTAGCCGAGACTCACAATGAGCAGTTCTTC.

The chain carries TRBV10-3 and TRBJ2-1; a weak D match, TRBD1 (5 bases). V gave up 0 bases and J gave up 9 bases, with 12 bases separating them. From germline, CDR1 is ENHRY and CDR2 SYGVKD. The CDR3 has 14 residues. The CDR3, as DNA: TGTGCCATCAGTGAGTCCTATGAAGGGGCTGAGCAGTTCTTC. This codes for CAISESYEGAEQFF.

The V and J genes are TRBV19 and TRBJ1-5, with 8 bases matching TRBD1. V was pared by 5 bases and J by 5 bases, with 8 bases of the junction left unmatched. The CDR3 consists of 15 residues. Germline CDR1 and CDR2: LNHDA and SQIVND (reference sequence). The DNA for the CDR3 is TGTGCCAGTAGTGTCGGCAGGGGGCTCGATCAGCCCCAGCATTTT. Translation: CASSVGRGLDQPQHF. The whole variable domain, filled in from reference TRBV19 and TRBJ1-5, reads DGGITQSPKYLFRKEGQNVTLSCEQNLNHDAMYWYRQDPGQGLRLIYYSQIVNDFQKGDIAEGYSVSREKKESFPLTVTSAQKNPTAFYLCASSVGRGLDQPQHFGDGTRLSIL.

This clone was seen once. The rearrangement links TRBV10-1 to TRBJ2-3; 9 bases fit TRBD2. The V segment lost 7 bases and the J segment 9 bases; nucleotides outside the gene matches: 2. Germline CDR1 is WNHNN and CDR2 is SYGVQD (reference sequence). The CDR3 is 11 amino acids. The CDR3 DNA reads as TGCGCCAGCATGAGCGGGAGGACGCAGTATTTT. Amino acid sequence: CASMSGRTQYF.

The chain joins TRBV5-6 to TRBJ2-5; the match to TRBD2 covers 14 bases. The J segment lost 2 bases and the V segment lost 4 bases, leaving 7 bases of the junction unmatched. Germline-derived CDR1 and CDR2 are SGHDT and YYEEEE. The CDR3 is made up of 17 amino acids. The CDR3 coding sequence is TGTGCCAGCAGCGAGGGACTAGCGGGAGTCTGGCAAGAGACCCAGTACTTC. Amino acid sequence: CASSEGLAGVWQETQYF.

This clone came up a few times. This rearrangement joins TRBV10-2 to TRBJ2-7, with 10 bases matching TRBD2. V was pared by 0 bases and J by 5 bases, with 7 bases of the junction left unmatched. This CDR3 spans 16 amino acids. Germline V gene lookup returns CDR1 WSHSY and CDR2 SAAADI. CDR3 DNA: TGCGCCAGCAGTGAGTCGGGCGGGACTAGCGCAGACGAGCAGTACTTC. Translation: CASSESGGTSADEQYF.

V usage is TRBV5-1 and J usage is TRBJ2-7; D call uncertain. Germline assignment: CDR1 SGHRS and CDR2 YFSETQ. Trimming shortened V by 4 bases and J by 6 bases, and 11 bases separated the two germline ends. The CDR3 sequence is 12 residues long. The CDR3 DNA is TGCGCCAGCAGCCCCACAAGTGTCGAGCAGTACTTC. Translating it yields CASSPTSVEQYF.

The rearrangement joins TRBV5-5 to TRBJ1-5; maybe TRBD1 (6 bases). CDR1 is SGHKS, CDR2 YYEKEE, per germline (reference sequence). The CDR3 spans 15 residues. Trimming took 4 bases from V and 11 from J, leaving 22 bases between them. The CDR3 DNA is TGTGCCAGCAGCAATAGGACAGATCCGTTTTCGGCCCAGCATTTT. This translates into CASSNRTDPFSAQHF.

The V call is TRBV5-6, the J call TRBJ1-1; no clear D. The CDR3 contains 11 residues. V lost 2 bases and J lost 6, with 5 bases in between. The V gene's germline CDR1 is SGHDT and CDR2 YYEEEE. This CDR3 reads CASSFSAEAFF. The CDR3 region has the DNA TGTGCCAGCAGCTTCTCGGCTGAAGCTTTCTTT.

This sequence joins TRBV7-9 and TRBJ1-2; D is uncertain. The CDR3 runs 14 residues. V was pared by 1 base and J by 8 bases, with 14 bases between. CDR1 and CDR2 (germline): SEHNR, FQNEAQ (reference sequence). The CDR3 nucleotides are TGTGCCAGCAGCTTAGGAGTCCTCGGGAGCGGCTACACCTTC. This sequence encodes CASSLGVLGSGYTF.

The chain recombines TRBV5-1 with TRBJ1-6, with 7 bases matching TRBD1. J lost 9 bases, V lost 2 bases, and 8 bases had no gene match. Germline CDR1 SGHRS, CDR2 YFSETQ. This CDR3 spans 15 amino acids. CDR3 sequence (DNA): TGCGCCAGCAGCTTATCGGGACAGACCTTTTCACCCCTCCACTTT. Amino acid sequence: CASSLSGQTFSPLHF.

The gene calls are TRBV15 and TRBJ1-3, with TRBD1 matching 10 bases. The junction had 3 bases not matched to a gene; V was cut back by 2 bases and J by 5 bases. The V gene's germline CDR1 is LNHNV and CDR2 YYDKDF (reference sequence). The CDR3 loop spans 15 amino acids. The DNA of the CDR3 is TGTGCCACCAGCAGACGGACAGGGGGGAGAAACACCATATATTTT. Its protein is CATSRRTGGRNTIYF. Drawing the rest from reference TRBV15 and TRBJ1-3, the complete variable domain is DAMVIQNPRYQVTQFGKPVTLSCSQTLNHNVMYWYQQKSSQAPKLLFHYYDKDFNNEADTPDNFQSRRPNTSFCFLDIRSPGLGDTAMYLCATSRRTGGRNTIYFGEGSWLTVV.

This clone has only a few counts. The chain uses TRBV29-1 and TRBJ1-1; D unresolved. Germline V lookup: CDR1 SQVTM, CDR2 ANQGSEA. CDR3 length equals 12 residues. V was clipped by 4 bases and J by 1 base, with 7 bases between them. In DNA, the CDR3 is TGCAGCGTTGTTCTAAGGAACACTGAAGCTTTCTTT. It translates to CSVVLRNTEAFF.

The chain joins TRBV30 to TRBJ2-7, with D perhaps TRBD1 (6 bases). This CDR3 has 16 residues. V was trimmed by 0 bases and J by 0 bases, leaving 15 bases between them. Germline-derived CDR1 and CDR2 are GTSNPN and SVGIG (reference sequence). CDR3 sequence reads: CAWSVHREKRSYEQYF. CDR3 DNA: TGTGCCTGGAGTGTACACAGGGAGAAACGCTCCTACGAGCAGTACTTC.

The chain is built from TRBV9 and TRBJ2-7; 7 positions agree with TRBD2. CDR3 length equals 15 residues. The ends lost 4 bases at V and 0 bases at J; junction bases unmatched: 7. Germline V gives CDR1 SGDLS, CDR2 YYNGEE. The CDR3 protein is CASSLGGTDSYEQYF. The DNA of the CDR3 is TGTGCCAGCAGCTTGGGAGGGACGGACTCCTACGAGCAGTACTTC. Combining the CDR3 with reference TRBV9 and TRBJ2-7 gives the whole variable domain DSGVTQTPKHLITATGQRVTLRCSPRSGDLSVYWYQQSLDQGLQFLIQYYNGEERAKGNILERFSAQQFPDLHSELNLSSLELGDSALYFCASSLGGTDSYEQYFGPGTRLTVT.

The J gene is TRBJ2-1, the V gene TRBV13; D is possibly TRBD1 (6 bases). Deletions cut 8 bases from V and 5 bases from J, with 13 bases between. Per germline, CDR1 PRHDT and CDR2 FYEKMQ (reference sequence). This CDR3 comprises 13 residues. As DNA, the CDR3 is TGTGCCAGCCGTGGGCAGGGGAACAATGAGCAGTTCTTC. It codes for CASRGQGNNEQFF.

This chain connects TRBV6-6 to TRBJ2-2, with D possibly matching TRBD1 (7 bases). Deletions cut 5 bases from V and 1 base from J, with 14 bases between. Germline loops: CDR1 MNHNY, CDR2 SVGAGI (reference sequence). The CDR3 sequence is 16 residues long. Written as DNA, the CDR3 is TGTGCCAGCAGTCCCGCAGGGGGGCGGAACACCGGGGAGCTGTTTTTT. Its protein is CASSPAGGRNTGELFF.

This clone has more than one count but fewer than ten. The rearrangement uses TRBV5-6 and TRBJ1-1, with D maybe TRBD1 (5 bases). The CDR3 is made up of 13 amino acids. Germline V lookup: CDR1 SGHDT, CDR2 YYEEEE. V was pared by 7 bases and J by 0 bases, with 10 bases between. Here the CDR3 DNA reads TGTGCCAGCCTTGGACACATGAACACTGAAGCTTTCTTT. It codes for CASLGHMNTEAFF.

The chain links TRBV19 to TRBJ2-1; 10 bases are shared with TRBD2. Germline CDR1 reads LNHDA; CDR2 reads SQIVND (reference sequence). V lost 3 bases, J lost 3 bases, and 2 bases stayed unmatched. This CDR3 comprises 15 residues. The CDR3 DNA reads as TGTGCCAGTAGTATTTGGACTAGCGGCTACAATGAGCAGTTCTTC. Its translation: CASSIWTSGYNEQFF.

A few counts support this clone. The V gene is TRBV19, the J gene TRBJ1-2; D is unclear. With 3 bases removed from V and 5 bases from J, the gap between germline ends came to 7 bases. The CDR3 has 12 residues. Germline V gives CDR1 LNHDA, CDR2 SQIVND (reference sequence). CDR3 coding DNA: TGTGCCAGTAGTATCTCGGTTTATGGCTACACCTTC. Translated: CASSISVYGYTF.

This clone was detected only once. J is TRBJ1-1 and V is TRBV11-2, with TRBD1 identical over 7 bases. The trim removed 7 bases at V and 6 bases at J, leaving 8 bases unmatched. CDR1 and CDR2 (germline): SGHAT, FQNNGV. This CDR3 has 13 amino acids. The CDR3 sequence is CASIKNTGAEAFF. The CDR3 DNA follows: TGTGCCAGCATCAAGAACACAGGGGCTGAAGCTTTCTTT.

The chain uses TRBV5-1 and TRBJ1-1; unclear D gene. The CDR3 consists of 13 residues. Per the germline V gene, CDR1 is SGHRS and CDR2 is YFSETQ. V was clipped by 2 bases and J by 6 bases, with 11 bases between them. The CDR3 sequence is CASSFGGIPEAFF. The CDR3 DNA reads TGCGCCAGCAGCTTTGGAGGGATCCCTGAAGCTTTCTTT.

This rearrangement joins TRBV4-3 to TRBJ2-7; 10 positions agree with TRBD1. The CDR3 is 13 residues long. Trimming cost V 8 bases and J 6 bases; bases outside gene matches: 7. In germline, CDR1 is LGHNA, CDR2 YSLEER. CDR3 residues: CASRDRGSSEQYF. Here the CDR3 DNA reads TGCGCCAGCCGGGACAGGGGAAGTAGCGAGCAGTACTTC.

As to this clone: Other DNA sequences within the sample encode an identical CDR3. The chain couples TRBV6-5 to TRBJ2-5, with D hard to call. V gave up 3 bases and J gave up 5 bases, with 7 bases separating them. The CDR3 totals 12 residues. The germline CDR1 and CDR2 sequences are MNHEY and SVGAGI. Here the CDR3 DNA reads TGTGCCAGCAGTTATTCGGGTGAGACCCAGTACTTC. Protein: CASSYSGETQYF.

This clone was seen only a few times. This chain joins TRBV27 and TRBJ1-1; D is ambiguous. The CDR3 totals 15 residues. V was cut by 3 bases and J by 1 base, with 12 bases left in between. Germline values: CDR1 MNHEY, CDR2 SMNVEV (reference sequence). CDR3 bases: TGTGCCAGCAGTTTTAGCGGCAGACAGAACACTGAAGCTTTCTTT. The encoded protein is CASSFSGRQNTEAFF.

CDR3 loop: CASKKGVSGNTIYF. The CDR3 nucleotides read TGTGCCAGCAAAAAAGGGGTCTCTGGAAACACCATATATTTT. The chain uses TRBV11-2 and TRBJ1-3; D might be TRBD1 (5 bases). Germline V gene sequence: CDR1 SGHAT, CDR2 FQNNGV. This CDR3 is built from 14 residues. V lost 7 bases to trimming and J lost 0 bases, with 10 bases between them.

The rearrangement links TRBV5-5 to TRBJ1-2; 9 positions match TRBD1. Germline V gives CDR1 SGHKS, CDR2 YYEKEE (reference sequence). V dropped 5 bases and J dropped 6; count of bases not matched to a gene: 14. The CDR3 totals 16 residues. CDR3 bases: TGTGCCAGCAGGTTGAGATCCGGGACAGGGAATAATGGCTACACCTTC. Translated, it gives CASRLRSGTGNNGYTF.